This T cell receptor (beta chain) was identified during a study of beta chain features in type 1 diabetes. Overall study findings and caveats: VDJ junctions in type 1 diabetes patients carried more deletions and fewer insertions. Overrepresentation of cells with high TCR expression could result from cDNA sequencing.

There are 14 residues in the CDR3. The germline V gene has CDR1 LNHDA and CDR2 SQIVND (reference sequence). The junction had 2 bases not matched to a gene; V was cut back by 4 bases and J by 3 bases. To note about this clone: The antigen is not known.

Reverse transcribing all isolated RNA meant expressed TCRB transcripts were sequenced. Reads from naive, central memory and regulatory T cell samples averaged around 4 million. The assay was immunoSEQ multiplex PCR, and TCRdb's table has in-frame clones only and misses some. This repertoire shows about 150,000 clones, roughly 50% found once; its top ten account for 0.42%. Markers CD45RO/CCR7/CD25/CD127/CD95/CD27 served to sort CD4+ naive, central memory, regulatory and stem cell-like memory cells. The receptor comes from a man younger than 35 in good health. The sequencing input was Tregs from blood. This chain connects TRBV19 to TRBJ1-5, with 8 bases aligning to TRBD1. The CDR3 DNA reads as TGTGCCAGTAGTAAACAGGGGGACAATCAGCCCCAGCATTTT. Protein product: CASSKQGDNQPQHF.